This entry concerns a single TCR beta chain. The CDR3 runs 16 residues. Trimming removed 3 bases at V and 0 bases at J, with 9 bases between. Germline CDR1 and CDR2: SNHLY and FYNNEI. Per the study methods: Researchers report that nucleated cell counts were estimated from reference gene primer amplification. Repertoires were generated with immunoSEQ multiplex PCR, while TCRdb's copy carries only in-frame clones and drops some. For V, J and clone size, that table is used; D and trimming come from the DNA. The sample shows 150,000 to 200,000 clones, roughly 93% of them seen only once. This sample was taken from a study of blood T cell repertoires in COVID-19. Across the whole study: The United States, Italy and Spain supplied acute and convalescent COVID-19 samples. The cDNA or gDNA used as material had been derived from T cells, B-cell-depleted T cells, or PBMCs.

The chain employs TRBV2 and TRBJ2-6, with D tentatively TRBD2 (5 bases). This sequence was found in a woman aged 45-65 years with acute or convalescent COVID-19. Sample: peripheral blood. CDR3 sequence (DNA): TGTGCCAGCAGTGAGGAGGAGAGCTCTGGGGCCAACGTCCTGACTTTC. It encodes CASSEEESSGANVLTF. Variable domain in full (rest from reference TRBV2 and TRBJ2-6): EPEVTQTPSHQVTQMGQEVILRCVPISNHLYFYWYRQILGQKVEFLVSFYNNEISEKSEIFDDQFSVERPDGSNFTLKIRSTKLEDSAMYFCASSEEESSGANVLTFGAGSRLTVL.